This T cell receptor (beta chain) was sequenced for a study of human T cells and chemical hapten exposure. Whole-study findings and limits: Having alopecia, the donors may differ immunologically from healthy people. Patch test score was positively correlated with the counts of PT1 expanded TCRs.

The time point was: patch test 3, about 24 weeks after DPC sensitization. Regarding treatment: therapeutic diphenylcyclopropenone sensitization with weekly scalp DPC. Blood draws came first, before each patch test. Regarding this clonotype: The antigen is not known.

In the authors' methods: TCRs per sample had a median of around 100,000 and ranged from about 20,000 to 700,000. A single record per CDR3 protein comes from TCRdb applying MiXCR to the RACE reads. These V and J calls are TCRdb output, not the study's own analysis. The sample records more than 85,000 distinct CDR3 sequences, 30% to 35% being singletons. Germline V gene lookup returns CDR1 MNHEY and CDR2 SMNVEV (reference sequence). The CDR3 has 13 amino acids. The trim removed 4 bases at V and 7 bases at J, leaving 1 base unmatched. The clonotype was recovered from a man aged 35 to 55 with alopecia areata. Some clones in this sample may be carry-over from other donors' samples. Sequences were derived from whole blood, sampled in connection with sensitization to the hapten diphenylcyclopropenone (DPC). The rearrangement joins TRBV27 to TRBJ1-6, with TRBD1 matching over 7 bases. CDR3 sequence (DNA): TGTGCCAGCAGTTCCAGGGGGAATTCACCCCTCCACTTT. Its protein is CASSSRGNSPLHF.